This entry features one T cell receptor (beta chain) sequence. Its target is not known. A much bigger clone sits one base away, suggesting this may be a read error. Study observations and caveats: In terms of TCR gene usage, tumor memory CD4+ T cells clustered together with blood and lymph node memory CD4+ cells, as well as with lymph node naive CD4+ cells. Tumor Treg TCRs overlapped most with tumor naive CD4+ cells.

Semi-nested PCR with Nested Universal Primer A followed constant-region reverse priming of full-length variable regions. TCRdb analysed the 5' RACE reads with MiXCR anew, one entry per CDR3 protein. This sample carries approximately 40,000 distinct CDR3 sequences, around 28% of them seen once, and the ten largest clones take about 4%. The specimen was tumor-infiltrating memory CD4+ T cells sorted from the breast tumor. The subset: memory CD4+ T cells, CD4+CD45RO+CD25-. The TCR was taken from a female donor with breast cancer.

The CDR3, as DNA: TGTGCCGGCAGCTTGACTAGCGGGACTGTCGGTGAGCAGTTCTTC. It codes for CAGSLTSGTVGEQFF. The chain uses TRBV7-7 and TRBJ2-1, with 11 bases fitting TRBD2. The V gene's germline CDR1 is SSHAT and CDR2 FNYEAQ (reference sequence). The CDR3 is made up of 15 amino acids.